This entry lists 8 T cell receptor beta chains sequenced from one sample in a study of T cell repertoires in cytomegalovirus infection. TCRdb ran MiXCR on the reads and lists one entry per CDR3 protein. The table includes around 310,000 distinct CDR3 sequences, roughly 29% detected once. Their antigen targets remain unknown. Sequenced material: cultured PBMCs, taken from culture after CMV antigen stimulation. These receptors originate from a human donor in good health (CMV status not recorded). Some clones in this sample may be carry-over from other donors' samples.

This clonotype was picked up many times. The chain couples TRBV14 to TRBJ1-1; D remains unclear. The CDR3 covers 12 residues. Germline-derived CDR1 and CDR2 are SGHDN and FVKESK. V dropped 2 bases and J dropped 1 base, with 2 bases sitting between them. CDR3 nucleotides: TGTGCCAGCAGCCAATCGAACACTGAAGCTTTCTTT. This translates into CASSQSNTEAFF.

The rearrangement links TRBV5-4 to TRBJ2-5; TRBD2 matches at 7 bases. The CDR3 is 14 amino acids. Germline CDR1 is SGHNT and CDR2 is YYREEE (reference sequence). V trimming: 4 bases; J trimming: 1 base; junction bases outside the gene matches: 4. CDR3 amino acids: CASSTSSGQETQYF. As DNA, the CDR3 is TGTGCCAGCAGCACATCTAGCGGCCAAGAGACCCAGTACTTC. The full variable domain, rest sourced from reference TRBV5-4 and TRBJ2-5, is ETGVTQSPTHLIKTRGQQVTLRCSSQSGHNTVSWYQQALGQGPQFIFQYYREEENGRGNFPPRFSGLQFPNYSSELNVNALELDDSALYLCASSTSSGQETQYFGPGTRLLVL.

As regards this clonotype: This may be a read error, as it is one base from a much larger clone. The V and J genes are TRBV7-3 and TRBJ2-3, with a weak D call TRBD1 (5 bases). Per the germline V gene, CDR1 is SGHTA and CDR2 is FQGTGA. Between the trimmed V and J ends, which lost 3 bases and 1 base, there was a span of 5 bases. This CDR3 has 13 residues. CDR3 in DNA: TGTGCCAGCAGCTTCAGGGGCACAGATACGCAGTATTTT. The encoded protein is CASSFRGTDTQYF.

The chain has TRBV4-1 and TRBJ1-1; TRBD1 might be the D (5 bases). The germline V gene has CDR1 MGHRA and CDR2 YSYEKL. CDR3 length equals 19 residues. V lost 4 bases to trimming and J lost 4 bases, with 28 bases between them. CDR3 sequence: CASSPWGVLKASWSTEAFF. CDR3 in DNA: TGCGCCAGCAGCCCCTGGGGCGTTCTGAAGGCCTCCTGGAGCACTGAAGCTTTCTTT.

The V and J genes are TRBV13 and TRBJ1-3; D gene ambiguous. CDR1 is PRHDT, CDR2 FYEKMQ, per germline (reference sequence). The CDR3 has 16 residues. V was clipped by 3 bases and J by 4 bases, with 16 bases between them. The CDR3 region is CASSFTTGRLGNTIYF. The CDR3 DNA reads TGTGCCAGCAGCTTCACAACCGGACGGCTAGGAAACACCATATATTTT.

The chain employs TRBV5-1 and TRBJ1-2; D call uncertain. This CDR3 is built from 13 residues. The germline CDR1 and CDR2 sequences are SGHRS and YFSETQ. Trimming stripped 4 bases from V and 6 bases from J, with 13 bases between. CDR3 DNA: TGCGCCAGCAGCACGGGCGACGGGAATGGCTACACCTTC. Its translation: CASSTGDGNGYTF.

This clonotype came up a few times. V gene TRBV12-3 or TRBV12-4 combines with J gene TRBJ2-2; TRBD2 matches 16 bases. V shed 10 bases and J 1 base; nucleotides not matched to a gene: 6. This CDR3 has 17 residues. CDR3 sequence reads: CATGTSGRALNTGELFF. The CDR3 DNA follows: TGTGCCACCGGGACTAGCGGGAGGGCCCTGAACACCGGGGAGCTGTTTTTT.

The chain joins TRBV6-2 or TRBV6-3 to TRBJ2-7; 7 nucleotides align to TRBD1. The CDR3 extends over 14 amino acids. V was clipped by 5 bases and J by 7 bases; unmatched bases: 11. Looked up from germline, CDR1 is MNHEY and CDR2 is SVGEGT. The CDR3: CASSNRQGRKEQYF. CDR3 coding DNA: TGTGCCAGCAGTAACCGACAGGGAAGAAAGGAGCAGTACTTC.